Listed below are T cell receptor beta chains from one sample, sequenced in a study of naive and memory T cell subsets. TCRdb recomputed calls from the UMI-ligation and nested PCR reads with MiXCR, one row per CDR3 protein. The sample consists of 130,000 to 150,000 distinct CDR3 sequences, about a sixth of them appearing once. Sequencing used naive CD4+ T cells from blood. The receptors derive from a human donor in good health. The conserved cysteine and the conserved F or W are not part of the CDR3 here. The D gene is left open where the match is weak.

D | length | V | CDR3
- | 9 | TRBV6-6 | ASSVATEAF
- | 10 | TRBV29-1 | SVEGLHVEAF
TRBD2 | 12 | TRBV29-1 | SVDGSGSSNEQF
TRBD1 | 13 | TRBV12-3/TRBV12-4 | ASSQGQAFTGELF
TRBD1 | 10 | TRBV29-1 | SGQGAGDTQY
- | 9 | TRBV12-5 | ASGVTDTQY
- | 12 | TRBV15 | ATSREQTRDEQF
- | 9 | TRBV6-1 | ASRKVDEQY
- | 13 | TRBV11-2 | ASSLGLLNTGELF
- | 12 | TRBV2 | ASSGYYSYNEQF
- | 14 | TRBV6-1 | ASSEAAGRVKSPLH
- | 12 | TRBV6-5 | ASSYGGVRTEAF
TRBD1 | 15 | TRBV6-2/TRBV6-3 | ASSDPAGTGVADTQY
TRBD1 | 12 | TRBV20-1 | SASPGQGRYEQY
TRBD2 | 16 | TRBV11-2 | ASSRFNSGRRESNEQF
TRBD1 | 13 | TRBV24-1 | ATSDRQGDSQPQH